The present T cell receptor beta chain was sequenced within a study of blood T cell repertoires in COVID-19 (dated by TCRdb to about 2020). For the study in its entirety: The collaborator samples originated in the United States, Italy and Spain and spanned the acute and convalescent phases of COVID-19. The repertoires were released in a freely available public database meant as a resource for research on the immune response to SARS-CoV-2. HLA class I and class II types, where available, came from metadata supplied by the sample provider rather than from assay-based typing. The samples were drawn from two sources: the first 160 participants of the ongoing ImmuneRACE study, and 1,254 subjects contributed by 6 global collaborators. Deeply sampled blood TCRbeta repertoires from subjects exposed to, actively infected with, or recovered from COVID-19 were included in the dataset. The material from the prospective study consisted of cDNA or gDNA derived from T cells, B-cell-depleted T cells, or PBMCs. Sample metadata almost always included a de-identified subject ID, COVID-19 status, age in years and sex. The investigation overall reported the following: Clinical and demographic metadata were provided uncurated, with the amount varying by source and participant.

This clone came up once. Its binding antigen is unknown. Per-base quality was not reported, and no clone a single base away is much larger than it. The collaborating institutions used their own protocols to collect whole blood in K2EDTA tubes. Collaborator samples were shipped for TCRbeta analysis as frozen whole blood, isolated PBMCs, or DNA extracted from either sample type. TCRbeta CDR3 regions were amplified from genomic DNA by means of the immunoSEQ Assay, a bias-controlled multiplex PCR. Turning to the authors' computational methods: The number of nucleated cells in each sample was estimated by amplification of reference gene primers within the assay. To quantify the absolute abundance of each unique TCRbeta CDR3 rearrangement, sequence reads were collapsed and filtered. For each sample, productive Simpson clonality was calculated as the square root of Simpson's diversity index over productive rearrangements. TCRdb re-hosts the immuneACCESS table, in-frame sequences only. Its copies lack some clones; in the studies checked, an unresolved V gene accounts for under half of them, and the cause for the rest is not known. The D gene and trimming were derived from the DNA, and the V and J assignments and clone size from that table. The sample data list 15,000 to 16,000 clones, and approximately 83% of these were observed just once. Of the sample, roughly 37% falls within the top ten clones.

From cysteine to phenylalanine, the CDR3 is 15 amino acids long. Just CDR3 DNA is preserved here, 45 bases in frame from base 1. The V and J ends are trimmed by 3 bases and 0 bases, leaving 14 bases between them. Per the germline V gene (reference sequence), GTSNPN is the CDR1 and SVGIG is the CDR2. This clonotype was obtained from a man between 65 and 85 years old in a cohort sampled during active COVID-19. Sample: peripheral blood. The V and J genes are TRBV30 and TRBJ1-1; there is no confident call for the D gene. This receptor has the CDR3 CAWRVKLFMNTEAFF. The DNA sequence is as follows: TGTGCCTGGAGGGTCAAACTTTTCATGAACACTGAAGCTTTCTTT.